A single sample gave rise to the 29 T cell receptor beta chains below, sequenced in a study of regulatory T cells in long-lasting Graves disease. Documented time point: newly diagnosed GD, antithyroid drugs for less than 3 months. The TCR library was prepared using RNA isolated from PBMCs. Arm-PCR with iRepertoire HTBI primers amplified the CDR3 regions for these TCR beta libraries. TCRdb itself ran the multiplex PCR reads through MiXCR, one entry per CDR3 protein. The repertoire holds over 400,000 distinct CDR3 sequences, with about 14% as singletons. These sequences were also reported in another study, on T cells in Graves' hyperthyroidism and ophthalmopathy.

Here the sequenced sample was peripheral blood mononuclear cells (PBMCs), taken at new diagnosis, from a patient treated with antithyroid drugs. The receptor source for this set is a woman aged 50 to 60 with Graves disease.

The chain links TRBV12-3 or TRBV12-4 to TRBJ1-2, with a possible D match to TRBD1 (5 bases). The CDR3 consists of 13 residues. V was trimmed by 7 bases and J by 5 bases, leaving 14 bases between them. This CDR3 reads CASTQGGGYGYTF. The CDR3 DNA reads TGTGCCAGCACCCAGGGCGGGGGGTATGGCTACACCTTC.

This clonotype was recorded a few times. The rearrangement joins TRBV29-1 to TRBJ1-2; TRBD1 matches 8 bases. The CDR3 sequence is 13 residues long. J was trimmed by 8 bases and V by 6 bases; bases with no gene match: 11. Germline V gives CDR1 SQVTM, CDR2 ANQGSEA. Here the CDR3 reads CSVALTGVNGYTF. Written as DNA, the CDR3 is TGCAGCGTCGCCTTGACAGGGGTAAACGGCTACACCTTC.

This clonotype came up many times. This sequence joins TRBV2 and TRBJ2-7; D possibly matches TRBD1 or TRBD2 (5 bases each). This CDR3 spans 14 amino acids. V was pared by 4 bases and J by 6 bases, with 16 bases between. Germline values: CDR1 SNHLY, CDR2 FYNNEI. The CDR3 DNA reads as TGTGCCAGCAGTGTGTGGGGCCCCCGGGGCGAGCAGTACTTC. Its protein product is CASSVWGPRGEQYF.

This clonotype was observed at least ten times. CDR3 amino acids: CASSCGVYTSGRSDTQYF. CDR3 nucleotides: TGTGCCAGCAGCTGTGGAGTGTACACTAGCGGGAGGTCAGATACGCAGTATTTT. The rearrangement joins TRBV5-8 to TRBJ2-3, with 12 nucleotides matching TRBD2. Germline CDR1 is SGHTS and CDR2 is YDEGEE. This CDR3 contains 18 residues. The J segment lost 4 bases and the V segment lost 3 bases, leaving 12 bases of the junction unmatched.

This sequence joins TRBV6-5 and TRBJ1-3; D may be TRBD1 (5 bases). Germline V gives CDR1 MNHEY, CDR2 SVGAGI. Between the trimmed V and J ends, which lost 0 bases and 0 bases, there was a span of 12 bases. This CDR3 has 17 amino acids. The CDR3 spells CASSYSSQGHSGNTIYF. CDR3 DNA: TGTGCCAGCAGTTACTCGAGCCAGGGCCACTCTGGAAACACCATATATTTT.

This clonotype was seen many times. The chain uses TRBV5-1 and TRBJ2-7, with D uncertain. CDR1 SGHRS and CDR2 YFSETQ come from the germline V gene. The germline V and J ends were trimmed by 3 bases and 4 bases, with 11 bases remaining between them. The CDR3 extends over 13 amino acids. CDR3 sequence: CASSYSPLYEQYF. The CDR3 coding sequence is TGCGCCAGCAGCTATTCTCCCTTGTACGAGCAGTACTTC.

This clonotype was picked up one time. With only one base between it and a far larger clone, this is likely a read error. V is TRBV6-5 and J is TRBJ2-5; D remains ambiguous. Germline CDR1 reads MNHEY; CDR2 reads SVGAGI. The CDR3 totals 13 residues. In DNA, the CDR3 is TGTGCCAGCAGTTCTGGAATCCAAGGGACCCAGTACTTC. This gives the protein CASSSGIQGTQYF.

This clonotype was detected ten times or more. CDR3 nucleotide sequence: TGTGCCAGCAGTTACGGAGAGAACACTGAAGCTTTCTTT. This translates into CASSYGENTEAFF. The chain uses TRBV6-5 and TRBJ1-1; D ambiguous. Germline V gene lookup returns CDR1 MNHEY and CDR2 SVGAGI. V was pared by 2 bases and J by 1 base, with 5 bases between. The CDR3 runs 13 residues.

Here the CDR3 reads CASSPNEGDGYTF. The CDR3 region has the DNA TGTGCCAGCAGCCCAAATGAAGGCGATGGCTACACCTTC. The rearrangement links TRBV7-6 to TRBJ1-2, with D hard to call. Trimming took 5 bases from V and 6 from J, leaving 13 bases between them. In germline, CDR1 is SGHVS, CDR2 FNYEAQ. This CDR3 spans 13 amino acids.

In its sample, this clonotype was seen a few times. This may be a read error, as it is one base from a much larger clone. The rearrangement uses TRBV12-3 or TRBV12-4 and TRBJ2-3; D not certain. The CDR3 loop spans 15 amino acids. CDR3 DNA: TGTGCCAGCAGTTGGACCGGGTCGGGCACAGATGCGCAGTATTTT. It codes for CASSWTGSGTDAQYF.

This clonotype was counted at least ten times. The chain joins TRBV7-6 to TRBJ2-7, with 9 bases identical to TRBD2. CDR3 size: 16 residues. Losses at the gene ends were 2 bases for V and 1 base for J; bases not matched to a gene: 6. CDR1 SGHVS and CDR2 FNYEAQ come from the germline V gene. CDR3 in DNA: TGTGCCAGCAGCTTATTCGGGCGGGAGGGGTCCTACGAGCAGTACTTC. Translating it yields CASSLFGREGSYEQYF.

The sample holds a few counts of this clonotype. This chain joins TRBV4-1 and TRBJ2-7, with a possible D match to TRBD2 (5 bases). The CDR3 is 14 residues long. Germline V gene lookup returns CDR1 MGHRA and CDR2 YSYEKL. The V and J ends lost 1 base and 3 bases respectively, with 10 bases between them. CDR3 coding DNA: TGCGCCAGCAGCCAAGTACCCGAGGGCTACGAGCAGTACTTC. This encodes CASSQVPEGYEQYF.

This clonotype came up a few times. The chain's CDR3 is CASSLHEIAYETGELFF. The CDR3, as DNA: TGTGCCAGCAGCCTACATGAAATTGCATATGAGACCGGGGAGCTGTTTTTT. The genes are TRBV11-1 and TRBJ2-2; D ambiguous. The ends were cut back, 5 bases at V and 5 bases at J, with 21 bases in the middle. This CDR3 contains 17 residues. From germline, CDR1 is SGHAT and CDR2 FQDESV (reference sequence).

Points on this clonotype: A much bigger clone sits one base away, suggesting this may be a read error. This chain links TRBV6-1 with TRBJ1-3; D ambiguous. The CDR3 is 17 amino acids. Germline loops: CDR1 MNHNS, CDR2 SASEGT. The CDR3 DNA follows: TGTGCCAGCAGTGAAGATAGTGGCAGGCTCTCTGGAAACGCCATATATTTT. Amino acid sequence: CASSEDSGRLSGNAIYF.

This clonotype was seen ten or more times. The chain uses TRBV27 and TRBJ2-1; D is undetermined. This CDR3 comprises 15 residues. V gave up 0 bases and J gave up 11 bases, with 17 bases separating them. Germline V gene lookup returns CDR1 MNHEY and CDR2 SMNVEV (reference sequence). This CDR3 is CASSLSSDLMNKQFF. CDR3 DNA: TGTGCCAGCAGTTTATCCTCAGACCTTATGAATAAGCAGTTCTTC.

This clonotype has more than one count but fewer than ten. CDR3: CASSLGGRSSGNTIYF. The CDR3 nucleotides are TGTGCCAGCAGCTTAGGTGGCAGGAGCTCTGGAAACACCATATATTTT. V usage is TRBV7-2 and J usage is TRBJ1-3, with no clear D. CDR1 and CDR2 (germline): SGHTA, FQGNSA. The CDR3 spans 16 residues. V lost 1 base and J lost 0, with 10 bases in between.

In its sample, this clonotype was seen a few times. This chain joins TRBV28 and TRBJ2-1; possibly TRBD1 for D (6 bases). Trimming left V 6 bases short and J 8 bases short, with 17 bases between. The CDR3 runs 14 residues. Germline CDR1 is MDHEN and CDR2 is SYDVKM. CDR3 DNA sequence: TGTGCCAGCAGCCCCACGGACAGTAACTATGAGCAGTTCTTC. Amino acid sequence: CASSPTDSNYEQFF.

This clonotype was picked up many times. CDR3 region: CAWSTGLGGTPLHF. Here the CDR3 DNA reads TGTGCCTGGAGTACCGGGTTGGGAGGTACACCCCTCCACTTT. The V gene is TRBV30, the J gene TRBJ1-6; no clear D gene. The germline V gene has CDR1 GTSNPN and CDR2 SVGIG (reference sequence). The CDR3 contains 14 residues. Trimming took off 2 bases at V and 11 bases at J, with 16 bases between the two ends.

Here the CDR3 DNA reads TGTGCCAGCAGTTTAATGGGGGACTGGGGCAATCAGCCCCAGCATTTT. It codes for CASSLMGDWGNQPQHF. This chain links TRBV12-3 or TRBV12-4 with TRBJ1-5; weak D call: TRBD1 (5 bases). The CDR3 has 16 residues. V was shortened by 2 bases and J by 2 bases, with 13 bases between the two germline ends.

In this sample, this clonotype turned up many times. J is TRBJ2-3 and V is TRBV6-1; 9 bases fit TRBD1. The CDR3 loop spans 17 amino acids. J gave up 2 bases and V 7 bases, and 13 bases lay outside the gene matches. Germline CDR1 MNHNS, CDR2 SASEGT. In DNA, the CDR3 is TGTGCCAGCAAGTTCGCGGACAGGGGACTCCACACAGATACGCAGTATTTT. Amino acid sequence: CASKFADRGLHTDTQYF.

The rearrangement joins TRBV11-1 to TRBJ2-1, with D perhaps TRBD2 (6 bases). The CDR3 length is 16 residues. Germline V CDR1 and CDR2: SGHAT, FQDESV (reference sequence). Trimming stripped 1 base from V and 3 bases from J, with 13 bases between. CDR3 DNA sequence: TGTGCCAGCAGCTTAGGTGTAGCGGAGAACTACAATGAGCAGTTCTTC. Translating gives CASSLGVAENYNEQFF.

This clonotype has at least ten counts. The chain carries TRBV28 and TRBJ1-1; D perhaps matches TRBD1 (6 bases). The V gene's germline CDR1 is MDHEN and CDR2 SYDVKM. The CDR3 extends over 15 amino acids. The V and J ends lost 4 bases and 1 base respectively, with 13 bases between them. CDR3 protein: CASSSDRDTNTEAFF. The CDR3 coding sequence is TGTGCCAGCAGTTCCGACCGGGACACGAACACTGAAGCTTTCTTT.

CDR3 amino acids: CASSYPAGYPRYEQYF. The CDR3 DNA is TGTGCCAGCAGCTACCCGGCGGGGTACCCCCGTTACGAGCAGTACTTC. This chain connects TRBV6-2 or TRBV6-3 to TRBJ2-7; weak D call: TRBD2 (6 bases). Germline CDR1 and CDR2: MNHEY and SVGEGT. This CDR3 has 16 residues. Trimming left V 6 bases short and J 4 bases short, with 22 bases between.

This clonotype showed up many times. The chain couples TRBV5-1 to TRBJ2-1; tentatively, D is TRBD1 (6 bases). Germline-derived CDR1 and CDR2 are SGHRS and YFSETQ. Trimming removed 6 bases from V and 2 bases from J, with 12 bases in between. The CDR3 loop spans 14 amino acids. The CDR3 nucleotides read TGCGCCAGCATCCGGGACATAACCTACAATGAGCAGTTCTTC. Translating gives CASIRDITYNEQFF.

The rearrangement uses TRBV10-3 and TRBJ1-2, with D possibly being TRBD1 (6 bases). The length of the CDR3 is 14 residues. Germline V lookup: CDR1 ENHRY, CDR2 SYGVKD. Trimming took off 6 bases at V and 3 bases at J, with 14 bases between the two ends. The CDR3 sequence: CAIRPQGEDYGYTF. The CDR3 DNA reads as TGTGCCATCAGACCACAGGGTGAGGACTATGGCTACACCTTC.

The sample holds many counts of this clonotype. This chain connects TRBV27 to TRBJ2-7; no definite D call. The CDR3 loop spans 15 amino acids. The germline CDR1 and CDR2 sequences are MNHEY and SMNVEV (reference sequence). V was trimmed by 5 bases and J by 3 bases, leaving 17 bases between them. CDR3 sequence reads: CASSPLDRTYYEQYF. The CDR3 coding sequence is TGTGCCAGCAGTCCCCTAGACCGAACTTACTACGAGCAGTACTTC.

V usage is TRBV20-1 and J usage is TRBJ2-7; a possible D gene is TRBD2 (6 bases). Trimming shortened V by 6 bases and J by 2 bases, and 17 bases separated the two germline ends. The CDR3 extends over 14 amino acids. Per germline, CDR1 DFQATT and CDR2 SNEGSKA (reference sequence). CDR3 sequence: CSAPLDSGTYEQYF. The CDR3 bases are TGCAGTGCCCCACTGGATAGCGGTACCTACGAGCAGTACTTC.

The rearrangement joins TRBV20-1 to TRBJ1-6, with D maybe TRBD1 (6 bases). Deletions cut 0 bases from V and 8 bases from J, with 23 bases between. Germline CDR1 DFQATT, CDR2 SNEGSKA (reference sequence). There are 18 residues in the CDR3. DNA for the CDR3: TGCAGTGCTAGAGACGAAACCCTTCAGGGGTCCTTCTATTCACCCCTCCACTTT. Protein sequence: CSARDETLQGSFYSPLHF.

This clonotype was counted ten times or more. The chain uses TRBV3-1 and TRBJ2-2; possibly TRBD2 for D (5 bases). Trimming cost V 1 base and J 0 bases, with 15 bases left between them. The CDR3 contains 18 residues. Germline loops: CDR1 LGHDT, CDR2 YNNKEL (reference sequence). CDR3 nucleotide sequence: TGTGCCAGCAGCCAAGCCCCCGAGCGGCGGGCGAACACCGGGGAGCTGTTTTTT. This codes for CASSQAPERRANTGELFF.